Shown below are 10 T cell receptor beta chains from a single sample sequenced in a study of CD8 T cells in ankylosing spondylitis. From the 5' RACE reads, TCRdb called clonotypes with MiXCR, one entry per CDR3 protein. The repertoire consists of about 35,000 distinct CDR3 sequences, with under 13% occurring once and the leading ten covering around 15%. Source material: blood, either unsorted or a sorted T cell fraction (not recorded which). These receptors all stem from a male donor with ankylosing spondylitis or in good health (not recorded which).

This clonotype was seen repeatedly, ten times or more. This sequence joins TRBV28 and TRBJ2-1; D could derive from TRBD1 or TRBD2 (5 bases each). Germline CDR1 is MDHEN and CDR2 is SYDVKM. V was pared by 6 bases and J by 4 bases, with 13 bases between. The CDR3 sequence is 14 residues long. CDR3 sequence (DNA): TGTGCCAGCAGGGGGACCACGGAATACAATGAGCAGTTCTTC. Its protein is CASRGTTEYNEQFF.

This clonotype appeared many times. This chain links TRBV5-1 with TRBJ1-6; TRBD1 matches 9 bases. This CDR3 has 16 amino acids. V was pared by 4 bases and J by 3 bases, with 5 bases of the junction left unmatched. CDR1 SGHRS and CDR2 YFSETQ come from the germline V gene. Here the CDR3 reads CASSRETGGYNSPLHF. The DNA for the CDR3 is TGCGCCAGCAGCCGAGAGACAGGGGGCTATAATTCACCCCTCCACTTT.

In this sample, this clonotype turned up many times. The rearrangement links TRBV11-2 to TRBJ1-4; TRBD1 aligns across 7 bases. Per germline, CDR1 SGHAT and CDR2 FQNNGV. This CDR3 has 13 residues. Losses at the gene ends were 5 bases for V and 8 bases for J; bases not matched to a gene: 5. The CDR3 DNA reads TGTGCCAGCAGCCTGACAGGGAGAGAAAAACTGTTTTTT. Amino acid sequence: CASSLTGREKLFF.

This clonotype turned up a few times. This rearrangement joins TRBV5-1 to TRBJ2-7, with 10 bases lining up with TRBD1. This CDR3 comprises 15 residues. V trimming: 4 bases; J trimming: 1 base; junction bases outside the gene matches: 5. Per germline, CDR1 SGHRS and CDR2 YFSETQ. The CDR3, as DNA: TGCGCCAGCAGCAACCGGGACAGGGGTTCCTACGAGCAGTACTTC. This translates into CASSNRDRGSYEQYF.

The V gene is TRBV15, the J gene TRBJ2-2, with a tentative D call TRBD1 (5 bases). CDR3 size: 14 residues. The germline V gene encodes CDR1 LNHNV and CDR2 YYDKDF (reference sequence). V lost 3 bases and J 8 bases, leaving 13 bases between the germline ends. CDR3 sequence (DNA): TGTGCCACCAGCAGCTTAGGGGTATCGGGGGAGCTGTTTTTT. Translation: CATSSLGVSGELFF.

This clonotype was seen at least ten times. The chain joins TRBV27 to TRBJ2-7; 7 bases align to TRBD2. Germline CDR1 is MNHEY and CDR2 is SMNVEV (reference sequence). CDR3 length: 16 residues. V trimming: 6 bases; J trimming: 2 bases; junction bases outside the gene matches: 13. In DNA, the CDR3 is TGTGCCAGCAGCCCCAACCGGGACTACCTCACCTACGAGCAGTACTTC. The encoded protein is CASSPNRDYLTYEQYF.

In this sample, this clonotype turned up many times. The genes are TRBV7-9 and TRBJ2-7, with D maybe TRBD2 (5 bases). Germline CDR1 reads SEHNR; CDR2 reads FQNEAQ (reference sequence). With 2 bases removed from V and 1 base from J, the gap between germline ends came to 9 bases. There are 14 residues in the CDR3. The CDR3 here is CASSLQGRSYEQYF. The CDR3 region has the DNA TGTGCCAGCAGCTTACAAGGGAGATCCTACGAGCAGTACTTC.

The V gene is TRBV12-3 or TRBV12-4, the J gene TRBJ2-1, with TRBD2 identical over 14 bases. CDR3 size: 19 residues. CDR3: CTFTHPTSGRAQSYNEQFF. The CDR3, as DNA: TGTACCTTCACCCACCCGACTAGCGGGAGGGCCCAATCCTACAATGAGCAGTTCTTC.

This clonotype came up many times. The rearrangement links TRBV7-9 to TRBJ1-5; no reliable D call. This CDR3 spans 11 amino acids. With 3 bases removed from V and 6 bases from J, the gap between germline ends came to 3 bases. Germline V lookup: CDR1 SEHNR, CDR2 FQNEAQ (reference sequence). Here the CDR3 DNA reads TGTGCCAGCAGCTTCTGTCAGCCCCAGCATTTT. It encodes CASSFCQPQHF. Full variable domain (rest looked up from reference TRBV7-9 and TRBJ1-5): DTGVSQNPRHKITKRGQNVTFRCDPISEHNRLYWYRQTLGQGPEFLTYFQNEAQLEKSRLLSDRFSAERPKGSFSTLEIQRTEQGDSAMYLCASSFCQPQHFGDGTRLSIL.

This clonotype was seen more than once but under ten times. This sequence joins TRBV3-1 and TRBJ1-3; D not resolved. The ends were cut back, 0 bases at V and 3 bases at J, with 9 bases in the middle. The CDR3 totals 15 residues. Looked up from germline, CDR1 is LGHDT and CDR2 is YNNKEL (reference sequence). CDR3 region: CASSQDRVGGNTIYF. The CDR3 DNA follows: TGTGCCAGCAGCCAAGATAGAGTCGGTGGAAACACCATATATTTT.